This T cell receptor (beta chain) is drawn from a study of T cell changes during pregnancy in multiple sclerosis (dated by TCRdb to the late 2010s). Study-wide context: The study looked at changes in the T cell repertoire across pregnancy in women with multiple sclerosis.

A word on this clone: No antigen is known for it. Base-call qualities are not available, and no considerably larger clone is one nucleotide away.

V and J are trimmed by 8 bases and 7 bases, and the gene matches miss 11 bases of the junction. CDR3 length: 15 amino acids, cysteine to phenylalanine. The DNA shown is the 45-base CDR3, in frame from base 1. From a lookup of the germline V gene, CDR1 and CDR2 are MNHNS and SASEGT. Library construction relied on the immunoSEQ multiplex PCR assay. This is the immuneACCESS table as TCRdb keeps it, with only in-frame sequences that have V and J called. A part of the clones is gone; compared with another copy, unresolved V genes explain less than half, and the rest is unexplained. The sample yields 30,000 to 40,000 clones; over 75% were counted once. The top ten hold around 0.47% of the sample.

The chain couples TRBV6-1 to TRBJ1-6, and TRBD1 aligns with 7 junction nucleotides. The specimen comprised CD4+ T cells from peripheral blood mononuclear cells, sampled in the first trimester of pregnancy. This TCR was sampled from a female donor in good health, enrolled as a control in a pregnancy study. The DNA reads TGTGCCAGCTTTCCCAACCGGGACAGAAATTCACCCCTCCACTTT. This encodes CASFPNRDRNSPLHF.